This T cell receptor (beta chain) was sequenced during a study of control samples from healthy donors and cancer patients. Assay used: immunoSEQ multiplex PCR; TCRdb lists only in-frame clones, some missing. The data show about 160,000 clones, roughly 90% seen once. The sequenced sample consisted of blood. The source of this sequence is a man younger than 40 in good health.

In DNA, the CDR3 is TGTGCCAGCAGTTACCGGAACACTGAAGCTTTCTTT. This sequence encodes CASSYRNTEAFF. The rearrangement uses TRBV6-5 and TRBJ1-1; D unclear. Germline lookup yields CDR1 MNHEY and CDR2 SVGAGI. There are 12 residues in the CDR3. V lost 2 bases and J 1 base, leaving 2 bases between the germline ends.